The 29 T cell receptor beta chains below were found in one sample sequenced in a study of blood T cell repertoires in COVID-19. Only in-frame clones appear in the TCRdb table, and some are missing; sequencing was by immunoSEQ multiplex PCR. In the table there are some 250,000 clones, approximately 80% of which are singletons. The sample taken for sequencing was peripheral blood. The receptors stem from a man aged 30 to 45 who had recovered from COVID-19.

J is TRBJ2-4 and V is TRBV5-4, with D possibly being TRBD2 (5 bases). This CDR3 region has 12 residues. The germline V gene has CDR1 SGHNT and CDR2 YYREEE (reference sequence). Trimming removed 3 bases at V and 15 bases at J, with 16 bases between. The CDR3 DNA reads TGTGCCAGCAGCTCCAAGGAACGGGGTGGGTACTTC. Translated, it gives CASSSKERGGYF.

The chain carries TRBV3-1 (or the pseudogene TRBV3-2) and TRBJ2-5, with 9 nucleotides matching TRBD1. This CDR3 has 16 residues. Germline CDR1 and CDR2: LGHDT and YNNKEL (reference sequence). With 3 bases clipped from V and 4 bases from J, the junction kept 9 bases outside the gene matches. CDR3 protein: CASSHRGQGLGETQYF. In DNA form, the CDR3 reads TGTGCCAGCAGCCACCGGGGACAGGGTTTGGGAGAGACCCAGTACTTC.

The J gene is TRBJ1-1, the V gene TRBV2; 7 bases match TRBD1. The CDR3 totals 13 residues. The germline CDR1 and CDR2 sequences are SNHLY and FYNNEI. Trimming at V came to 8 bases and at J to 5 bases, leaving 8 bases not matched to a gene. CDR3 sequence reads: CASGTRGRTEAFF. The CDR3 nucleotides read TGTGCCAGCGGAACCAGGGGGAGAACTGAAGCTTTCTTT. Supplemented by reference TRBV2 and TRBJ1-1, the full variable domain reads EPEVTQTPSHQVTQMGQEVILRCVPISNHLYFYWYRQILGQKVEFLVSFYNNEISEKSEIFDDQFSVERPDGSNFTLKIRSTKLEDSAMYFCASGTRGRTEAFFGQGTRLTVV.

This clone was found a few times. V gene TRBV5-6 combines with J gene TRBJ1-1, with D possibly being TRBD1 (6 bases). The germline CDR1 and CDR2 sequences are SGHDT and YYEEEE. The CDR3 runs to 12 residues. V was clipped by 2 bases and J by 4 bases, with 6 bases between them. CDR3 residues: CASSLQGTEAFF. CDR3 nucleotide sequence: TGTGCCAGCAGCTTACAGGGCACTGAAGCTTTCTTT.

The CDR3 coding sequence is TGTGCCAGCAGCCATAGCACAGGGGGTGAAGCTTTCTTT. Protein sequence: CASSHSTGGEAFF. The V gene is TRBV3-1 (or the pseudogene TRBV3-2), the J gene TRBJ1-1; 8 bases match TRBD1. Germline CDR1 reads LGHDT; CDR2 reads YNNKEL (reference sequence). The CDR3 spans 13 residues. V was clipped by 3 bases and J by 7 bases; unmatched bases: 4.

J is TRBJ2-3 and V is TRBV7-7, with 16 bases fitting TRBD2. Trimming took 5 bases from V and 4 from J; bases not matched to a gene: 3. This CDR3 spans 16 amino acids. Germline V gene data show CDR1 as SSHAT and CDR2 as FNYEAQ (reference sequence). In DNA form, the CDR3 reads TGTGCCAGCAGCATTGGGACTAGCGGGGGGGCAGATACGCAGTATTTT. Translation gives CASSIGTSGGADTQYF.

The V call is TRBV24-1, the J call TRBJ2-3; D might be TRBD1 (7 bases). The germline V gene has CDR1 KGHDR and CDR2 SFDVKD. Trimming stripped 5 bases from V and 1 base from J, with 15 bases between. The length of the CDR3 is 16 residues. This CDR3 reads CATSGPGQRGTDTQYF. The CDR3 nucleotides read TGTGCCACCAGTGGACCGGGACAGCGGGGCACAGATACGCAGTATTTT.

The chain has TRBV12-3 or TRBV12-4 and TRBJ1-1; 7 nucleotides agree with TRBD1. V lost 1 base to trimming and J lost 13 bases; unmatched junction nucleotides: 9. The CDR3 consists of 13 residues. CDR3 region: CASSLGWGTEGFF. The CDR3 DNA sequence: TGTGCCAGCAGTTTAGGTTGGGGGACAGAGGGTTTCTTT.

CDR3 residues: CASSLTARTGGIEKLFF. DNA of the CDR3: TGCGCCAGCAGCCTGACCGCTCGGACAGGAGGGATTGAAAAACTGTTTTTT. The V and J genes are TRBV4-1 and TRBJ1-4; the match to TRBD1 covers 7 bases. CDR1 is MGHRA and CDR2 is YSYEKL in the germline V gene. V was clipped by 4 bases and J by 7 bases; unmatched bases: 15. The CDR3 length is 17 residues.

The rearrangement joins TRBV5-1 to TRBJ2-4, with 11 bases aligning to TRBD2. With 6 bases clipped from V and 5 bases from J, the junction kept 4 bases outside the gene matches. The V gene's germline CDR1 is SGHRS and CDR2 YFSETQ. The CDR3 consists of 14 residues. The CDR3 sequence is CASKLTSGENIQYF. The CDR3 bases are TGCGCCAGCAAATTGACTAGCGGGGAAAACATTCAGTACTTC.

Turning to this clone: Other DNA variants within this sample encode the same CDR3. The chain couples TRBV12-3 or TRBV12-4 to TRBJ1-5; 9 nucleotides agree with TRBD1. The CDR3 length is 13 residues. J was trimmed by 5 bases and V by 5 bases; bases with no gene match: 1. In DNA form, the CDR3 reads TGTGCCAGCAGTCGACAGGGGGATCAGCCCCAGCATTTT. It encodes CASSRQGDQPQHF.

The chain has TRBV4-1 and TRBJ1-3; 8 bases fit TRBD1. The J segment lost 1 base and the V segment lost 5 bases, leaving 7 bases of the junction unmatched. Germline V gene sequence: CDR1 MGHRA, CDR2 YSYEKL. This CDR3 region has 16 residues. The DNA for the CDR3 is TGCGCCAGCAGCTCTCCGGGACAGGCATCTGGAAACACCATATATTTT. This codes for CASSSPGQASGNTIYF.

This chain uses TRBV10-3 with TRBJ1-2; D ambiguous. The CDR3 has 12 residues. Germline V gene data show CDR1 as ENHRY and CDR2 as SYGVKD. Between the trimmed V and J ends, which lost 6 bases and 6 bases, there was a span of 11 bases. For the CDR3, the DNA is TGTGCCATCAGAACGCGGGGAGATGGCTACACCTTC. Translation: CAIRTRGDGYTF.

The chain carries TRBV4-1 and TRBJ1-6; 7 bases line up with TRBD1. Germline V gene data show CDR1 as MGHRA and CDR2 as YSYEKL. The CDR3 consists of 15 residues. The V gene end was trimmed by 3 bases and the J gene end by 6 bases; junction bases not matched to a gene: 5. The CDR3 reads CASSQAQGSNSPLHF. As DNA, the CDR3 is TGCGCCAGCAGCCAGGCACAGGGGAGTAATTCACCCCTCCACTTT.

V is TRBV2 and J is TRBJ2-5, with TRBD1 as a possible D gene (5 bases). Looked up from germline, CDR1 is SNHLY and CDR2 is FYNNEI. The CDR3 is 12 residues long. The ends were cut back, 7 bases at V and 4 bases at J, with 10 bases in the middle. The CDR3 sequence: CASNRLGETQYF. The DNA of the CDR3 is TGTGCCAGCAACAGGCTTGGAGAGACCCAGTACTTC.

The rearrangement links TRBV2 to TRBJ1-6, with 9 bases identical to TRBD1. CDR1 SNHLY and CDR2 FYNNEI come from the germline V gene. V lost 10 bases and J lost 6; bases outside the gene matches: 4. The CDR3 covers 13 residues. Here the CDR3 DNA reads TGTGCCAACGGGGACAGGGTTAATTCACCCCTCCACTTT. This codes for CANGDRVNSPLHF.

This rearrangement joins TRBV5-8 to TRBJ2-7; the D is unclear. The CDR3 spans 15 residues. Germline CDR1 SGHTS, CDR2 YDEGEE. The ends were cut back, 5 bases at V and 5 bases at J, with 20 bases in the middle. The CDR3 loop reads CASSDIQAAGDEQYF. Written as DNA, the CDR3 is TGTGCCAGCAGTGATATCCAGGCTGCCGGCGACGAGCAGTACTTC. The entire variable domain, with the rest obtained from reference TRBV5-8 and TRBJ2-7, is as follows: EAGVTQSPTHLIKTRGQQATLRCSPISGHTSVYWYQQALGLGLQFLLWYDEGEERNRGNFPPRFSGRQFPNYSSELNVNALELEDSALYLCASSDIQAAGDEQYFGPGTRLTVT.

As for this clone: A much larger clone sits a single nucleotide away, making a read error possible. The same CDR3 can be traced to other DNA sequences in this sample. This rearrangement joins TRBV5-4 to TRBJ2-3; no firm D call. Trimming shortened V by 4 bases and J by 2 bases, and 14 bases separated the two germline ends. Per germline, CDR1 SGHNT and CDR2 YYREEE (reference sequence). CDR3 length: 15 amino acids. In DNA form, the CDR3 reads TGTGCCAGCAGCAATGGGCAGCCCGACACAGATACGCAGTATTTT. It is translated as CASSNGQPDTDTQYF.

A single count supports this clone. The DNA for the CDR3 is TGTGCCAGCAGCAAAGCGCTTAGGCCCCGGGGCTATGGCTACACCTTC. Translating gives CASSKALRPRGYGYTF. The chain joins TRBV21-1 to TRBJ1-2. TRBV21-1 is marked as a pseudogene. The CDR3 covers 16 residues.

V usage is TRBV18 and J usage is TRBJ2-5; D might be TRBD1 (5 bases). V was pared by 0 bases and J by 5 bases, with 13 bases between. The CDR3 consists of 15 residues. Germline V CDR1 and CDR2: KGHSH, LQKENI. CDR3 in amino acids: CASSPPDATDETQYF. CDR3 coding DNA: TGTGCCAGCTCACCACCGGACGCGACAGATGAGACCCAGTACTTC.

The chain recombines TRBV25-1 with TRBJ2-7; no clear D gene. The CDR3 has 14 amino acids. The V gene's germline CDR1 is MGHDK and CDR2 SYGVNS. The V end was cut by 6 bases, the J end by 2 bases, with 14 bases between. CDR3 sequence (DNA): TGTGCCAGCAGACGAACCCCGAGCGCCTACGAGCAGTACTTC. Translated: CASRRTPSAYEQYF.

This clone was detected many times. The CDR3 region is CASTTYGSDTQYF. Here the CDR3 DNA reads TGCGCCAGCACCACCTACGGGTCCGATACGCAGTATTTT. The J gene is TRBJ2-3, the V gene TRBV5-1; D not resolved. Germline V gene sequence: CDR1 SGHRS, CDR2 YFSETQ. The CDR3 spans 13 residues. Trimming cost V 6 bases and J 6 bases, with 14 bases left between them.

This clone has a handful of counts. The chain couples TRBV12-3 or TRBV12-4 to TRBJ1-1; no definite D call. CDR3 length: 13 residues. Deletions cut 1 base from V and 1 base from J, with 4 bases between. This CDR3 reads CASSLDGNTEAFF. CDR3 coding DNA: TGTGCCAGCAGTTTAGACGGGAACACTGAAGCTTTCTTT.

This clone was detected a few times. The rearrangement uses TRBV7-3 and TRBJ2-1; TRBD1 matches at 9 bases. V gave up 2 bases and J gave up 5 bases; unmatched junction bases: 10. This CDR3 has 17 residues. Germline V gene sequence: CDR1 SGHTA, CDR2 FQGTGA. The CDR3 sequence is CASSLRDRGWANNEQFF. The CDR3 bases are TGTGCCAGCAGCTTACGAGACAGGGGGTGGGCAAACAATGAGCAGTTCTTC.

The V and J genes are TRBV7-2 and TRBJ2-5, with TRBD2 identical over 8 bases. Germline trimming cut 1 base from V and 4 bases from J; bases unmatched to any gene: 8. Germline V gene lookup returns CDR1 SGHTA and CDR2 FQGNSA. CDR3 length: 16 residues. The CDR3 DNA sequence: TGTGCCAGCAGCTTAGACCCAGCCCGGGGGGGAGAGACCCAGTACTTC. Encoded protein: CASSLDPARGGETQYF.

The rearrangement uses TRBV11-3 and TRBJ2-1, with TRBD2 identical over 8 bases. Germline V gene data show CDR1 as SGHNT and CDR2 as YENEEA. The CDR3 consists of 13 residues. Trimming took 8 bases from V and 7 from J; bases not matched to a gene: 7. The CDR3 DNA sequence: TGTGCCAGCGGTATGGGACTAGTAAATGAGCAGTTCTTC. It is translated as CASGMGLVNEQFF. Using reference TRBV11-3 and TRBJ2-1 for the parts outside the CDR3, the full variable domain is EAGVVQSPRYKIIEKKQPVAFWCNPISGHNTLYWYLQNLGQGPELLIRYENEEAVDDSQLPKDRFSAERLKGVDSTLKIQPAELGDSAVYLCASGMGLVNEQFFGPGTRLTVL.

This chain uses TRBV10-3 with TRBJ1-4; D unresolved. In germline, CDR1 is ENHRY, CDR2 SYGVKD. Between the trimmed V and J ends, which lost 6 bases and 1 base, there was a span of 12 bases. This CDR3 contains 15 residues. The CDR3, as DNA: TGTGCCATCAGCGAGGGAGGTGTAACTAATGAAAAACTGTTTTTT. Its protein product is CAISEGGVTNEKLFF.

This clone was seen more than once but under ten times. The chain is built from TRBV6-5 and TRBJ2-7, with TRBD2 as a possible D gene (6 bases). The V gene lost 2 bases and the J gene lost 3 bases, with 11 bases spanning the gap. CDR1 and CDR2 from the germline V gene are MNHEY and SVGAGI. The CDR3 sequence is 14 residues long. CDR3 amino acids: CASSYGLGGYEQYF. Here the CDR3 DNA reads TGTGCCAGCAGTTACGGCCTGGGGGGCTACGAGCAGTACTTC.

V is TRBV7-2 and J is TRBJ1-2; unclear D gene. Germline loops: CDR1 SGHTA, CDR2 FQGNSA. The CDR3 is 15 residues long. V lost 5 bases and J 6 bases, leaving 19 bases between the germline ends. CDR3 loop: CASSPSPGMVNGYTF. The CDR3 coding sequence is TGTGCCAGCAGCCCCTCCCCGGGGATGGTTAATGGCTACACCTTC.